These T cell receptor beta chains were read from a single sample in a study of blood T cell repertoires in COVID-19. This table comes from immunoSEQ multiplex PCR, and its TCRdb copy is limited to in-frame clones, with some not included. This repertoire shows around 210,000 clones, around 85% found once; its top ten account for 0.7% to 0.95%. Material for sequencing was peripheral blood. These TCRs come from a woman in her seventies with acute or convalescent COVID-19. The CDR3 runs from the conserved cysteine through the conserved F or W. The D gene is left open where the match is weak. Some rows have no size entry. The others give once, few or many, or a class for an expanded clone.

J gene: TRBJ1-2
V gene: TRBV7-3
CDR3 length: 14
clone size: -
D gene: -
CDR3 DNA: TGTGCCAGCAGCCCCGGACGGGATGGCTATGGCTACACCTTC
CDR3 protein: CASSPGRDGYGYTF

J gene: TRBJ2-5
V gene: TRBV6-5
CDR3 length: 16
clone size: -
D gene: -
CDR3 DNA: TGTGCCAGCAGTTCGTTTGGAGGACAGAAACGGGAGACCCAGTACTTC
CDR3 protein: CASSSFGGQKRETQYF

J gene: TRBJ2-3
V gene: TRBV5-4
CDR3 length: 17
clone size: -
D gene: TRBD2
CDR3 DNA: TGTGCCAGCAGCCTAGGTGGTAGCGGGAGGTTTTTAGATACGCAGTATTTT
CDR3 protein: CASSLGGSGRFLDTQYF

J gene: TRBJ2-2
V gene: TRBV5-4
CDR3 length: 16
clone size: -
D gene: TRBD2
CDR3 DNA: TGTGCCAGCACCGGGGGAGGTAGCGGGAGGACCGGGGAGCTGTTTTTT
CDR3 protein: CASTGGGSGRTGELFF

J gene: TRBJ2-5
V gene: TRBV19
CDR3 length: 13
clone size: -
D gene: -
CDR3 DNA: TGTGCCAGTAGACCGGGCAGGGGACAGACCCAGTACTTC
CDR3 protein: CASRPGRGQTQYF

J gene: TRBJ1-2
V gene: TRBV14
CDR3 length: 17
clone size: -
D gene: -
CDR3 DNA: TGTGCCAGCAGCCCAAAAAATTGGCGGTCCTTTAACTATGGCTACACCTTC
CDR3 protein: CASSPKNWRSFNYGYTF

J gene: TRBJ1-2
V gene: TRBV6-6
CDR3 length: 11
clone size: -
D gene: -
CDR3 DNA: TGTGCCAGCAGCCAGGGATATGGCTACACCTTC
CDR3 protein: CASSQGYGYTF

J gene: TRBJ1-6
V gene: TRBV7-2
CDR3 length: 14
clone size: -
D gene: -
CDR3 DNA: TGTGCCAGCAGCTTACTCAGGAATAATTCACCCCTCCACTTT
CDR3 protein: CASSLLRNNSPLHF

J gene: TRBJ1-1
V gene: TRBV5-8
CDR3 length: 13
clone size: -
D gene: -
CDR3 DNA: TGTGCCAGCAGCTTGAAGGGGTACACTGAAGCTTTCTTT
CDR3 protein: CASSLKGYTEAFF

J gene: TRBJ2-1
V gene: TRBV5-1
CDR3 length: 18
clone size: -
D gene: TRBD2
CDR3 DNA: TGCGCCAGCAGCTTGGGTCCCCCCGGGACTAGCGGGACTAATGAGCAGTTCTTC
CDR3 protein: CASSLGPPGTSGTNEQFF

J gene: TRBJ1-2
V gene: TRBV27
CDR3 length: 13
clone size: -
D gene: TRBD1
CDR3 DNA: TGTGCCAGCAGTTTCGTGCAGGGGGTCAGCTACACCTTC
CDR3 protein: CASSFVQGVSYTF

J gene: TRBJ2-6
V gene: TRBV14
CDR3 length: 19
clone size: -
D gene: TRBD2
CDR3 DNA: TGTGCCAGCAGCGCATACAAAGGACTAGCGGGAGGGGAGGCCAACGTCCTGACTTTC
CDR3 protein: CASSAYKGLAGGEANVLTF

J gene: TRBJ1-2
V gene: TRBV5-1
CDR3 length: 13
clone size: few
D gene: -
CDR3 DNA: TGCGCCAGCAGCGGGACAATGAACTATGGCTACACCTTC
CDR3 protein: CASSGTMNYGYTF

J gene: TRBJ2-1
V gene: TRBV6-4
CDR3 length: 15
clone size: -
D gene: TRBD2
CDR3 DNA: TGTGCCACCTCTTTGACTAGCGGGAGGGCCAATGAGCAGTTCTTC
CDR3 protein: CATSLTSGRANEQFF

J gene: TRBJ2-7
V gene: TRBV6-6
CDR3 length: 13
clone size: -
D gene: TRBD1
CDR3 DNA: TGTGCCAGCAGATCACAGGGGGCCTACGAGCAGTACTTC
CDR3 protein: CASRSQGAYEQYF

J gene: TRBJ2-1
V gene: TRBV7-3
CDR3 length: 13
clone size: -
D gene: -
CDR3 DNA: TGTGCCAGCAGCGCCGGTAGGGGAAATGAGCAGTTCTTC
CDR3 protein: CASSAGRGNEQFF

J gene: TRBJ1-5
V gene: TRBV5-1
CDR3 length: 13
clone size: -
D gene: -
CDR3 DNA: TGCGCCAGCAGCGGCGACGAGGGTCAGCCCCAGCATTTT
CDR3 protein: CASSGDEGQPQHF

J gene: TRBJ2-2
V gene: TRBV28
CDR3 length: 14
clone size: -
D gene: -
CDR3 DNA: TGTGCCAGCAGTGGTCTCTATGAGCCCGGGGAGCTGTTTTTT
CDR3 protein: CASSGLYEPGELFF

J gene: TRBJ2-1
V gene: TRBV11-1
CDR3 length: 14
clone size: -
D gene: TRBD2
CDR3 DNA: TGTGCCAGCGGACTAGCGGGGGGGCGAAATGAGCAGTTCTTC
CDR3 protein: CASGLAGGRNEQFF

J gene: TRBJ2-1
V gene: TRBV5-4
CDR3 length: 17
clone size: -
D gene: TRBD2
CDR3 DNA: TGTGCCAGCAGCGGGAGAAGCGGGGGCGTATCCCCCAATGAGCAGTTCTTC
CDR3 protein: CASSGRSGGVSPNEQFF

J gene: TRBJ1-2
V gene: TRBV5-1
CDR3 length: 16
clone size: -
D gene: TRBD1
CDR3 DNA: TGCGCCAGCAGCTTGTTTTTAGGACAGGGAAACTATGGCTACACCTTC
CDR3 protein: CASSLFLGQGNYGYTF

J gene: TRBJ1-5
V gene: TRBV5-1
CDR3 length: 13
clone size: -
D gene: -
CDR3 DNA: TGCGCCAGCAGCTTGTACGGGGATCAGCCCCAGCATTTT
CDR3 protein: CASSLYGDQPQHF

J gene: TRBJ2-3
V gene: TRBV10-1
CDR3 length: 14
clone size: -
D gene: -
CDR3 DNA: TGCGCCAGCAGTGAAGGCGGCACCACAGATACGCAGTATTTT
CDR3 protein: CASSEGGTTDTQYF

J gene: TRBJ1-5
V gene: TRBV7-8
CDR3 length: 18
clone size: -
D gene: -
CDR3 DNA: TGTGCCAGCAGCTTAGAGCCCCGTGGGAGCGGTAGCAATCAGCCCCAGCATTTT
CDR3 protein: CASSLEPRGSGSNQPQHF

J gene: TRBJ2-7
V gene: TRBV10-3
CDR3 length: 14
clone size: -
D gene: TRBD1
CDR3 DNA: TGTGCCATCAAGACGGGACAGGGTTCCTACGAGCAGTACTTC
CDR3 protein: CAIKTGQGSYEQYF

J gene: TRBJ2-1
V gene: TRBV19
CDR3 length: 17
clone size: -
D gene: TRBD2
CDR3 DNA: TGTGCCAGTAGTTCACCGCCGGGACTAGCGGGAGTCAGTGAGCAGTTCTTC
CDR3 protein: CASSSPPGLAGVSEQFF

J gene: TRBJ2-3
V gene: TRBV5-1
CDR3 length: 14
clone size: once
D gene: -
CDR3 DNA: TGCGCCAGCAGCTTGGGGACAGCCACAGATACGCAGTATTTT
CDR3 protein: CASSLGTATDTQYF

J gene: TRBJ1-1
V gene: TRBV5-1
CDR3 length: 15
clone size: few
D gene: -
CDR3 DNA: TGCGCCAGCAGCCTCAGCGGGCCGCCGAACACTGAAGCTTTCTTT
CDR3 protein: CASSLSGPPNTEAFF

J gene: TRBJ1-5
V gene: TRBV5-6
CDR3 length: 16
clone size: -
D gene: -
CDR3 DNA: TGTGCCAGCAGCTTGTCCCGGGACACTAGCAATCAGCCCCAGCATTTT
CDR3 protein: CASSLSRDTSNQPQHF

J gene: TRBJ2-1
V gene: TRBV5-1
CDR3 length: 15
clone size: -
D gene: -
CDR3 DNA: TGCGCCAGCAGCCCCCCGGGACAAGGAAACAATGAGCAGTTCTTC
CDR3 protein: CASSPPGQGNNEQFF

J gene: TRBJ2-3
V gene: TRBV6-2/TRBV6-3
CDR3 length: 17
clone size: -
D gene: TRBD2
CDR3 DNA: TGTGCCAGCAGTTTGGGACTAGCGGGAGTTAAGACAGATACGCAGTATTTT
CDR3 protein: CASSLGLAGVKTDTQYF

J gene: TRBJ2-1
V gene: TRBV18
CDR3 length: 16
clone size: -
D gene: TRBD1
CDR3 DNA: TGTGCCAGCTCACCACAACAGGGGGTCACTGACGATGAGCAGTTCTTC
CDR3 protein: CASSPQQGVTDDEQFF

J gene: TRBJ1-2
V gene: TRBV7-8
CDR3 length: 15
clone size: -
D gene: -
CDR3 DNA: TGTGCCAGCAGCTTAGCGAGGGCCGTGAGCTATGGCTACACCTTC
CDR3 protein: CASSLARAVSYGYTF

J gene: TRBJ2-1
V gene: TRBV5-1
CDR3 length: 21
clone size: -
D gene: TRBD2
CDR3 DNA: TGCGCCAGCAGCGGACCCCGGGACAGGGAGGCTAGCGGGGGGGCCGCGAATGAGCAGTTCTTC
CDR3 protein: CASSGPRDREASGGAANEQFF

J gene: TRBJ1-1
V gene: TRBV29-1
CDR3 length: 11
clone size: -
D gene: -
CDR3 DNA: TGCAGCGGGGGGCAACACCTTGAAGCTTTCTTT
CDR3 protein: CSGGQHLEAFF

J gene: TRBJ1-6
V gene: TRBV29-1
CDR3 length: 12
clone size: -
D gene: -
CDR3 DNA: TGCAGCGCACAGGAGGGTAATTCACCCCTCCACTTT
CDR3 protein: CSAQEGNSPLHF

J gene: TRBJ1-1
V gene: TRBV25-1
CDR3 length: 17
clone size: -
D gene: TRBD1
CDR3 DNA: TGTGCCAGCAGTGCTCGGGACAGGGGGCCGCAGAACACTGAAGCTTTCTTT
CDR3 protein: CASSARDRGPQNTEAFF

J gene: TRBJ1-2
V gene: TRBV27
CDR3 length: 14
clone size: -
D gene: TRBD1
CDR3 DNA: TGTGCCAGCAGTCCCCGACAGGGGGCTAGTGGCTACACCTTC
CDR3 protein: CASSPRQGASGYTF

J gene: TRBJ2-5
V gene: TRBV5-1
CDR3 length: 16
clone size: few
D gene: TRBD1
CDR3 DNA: TGCGCCAGCAGCTTGGGGACAGGGGGGAACCAAGAGACCCAGTACTTC
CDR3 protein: CASSLGTGGNQETQYF

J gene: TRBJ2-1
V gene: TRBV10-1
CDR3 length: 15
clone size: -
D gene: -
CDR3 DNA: TGCGCCAGCAGTGAGACTAGGCCAGGGACAAATGAGCAGTTCTTC
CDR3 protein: CASSETRPGTNEQFF

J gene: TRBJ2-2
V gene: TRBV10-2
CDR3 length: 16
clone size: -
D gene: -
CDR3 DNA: TGCGCCAGCAGAGACGGACAGCTCGCGAACACCGGGGAGCTGTTTTTT
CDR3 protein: CASRDGQLANTGELFF

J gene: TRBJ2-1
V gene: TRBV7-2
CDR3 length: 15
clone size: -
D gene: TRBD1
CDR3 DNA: TGTGCCAGCAGCGGTCCCGGACAGGGGGTAGTTGAGCAGTTCTTC
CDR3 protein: CASSGPGQGVVEQFF

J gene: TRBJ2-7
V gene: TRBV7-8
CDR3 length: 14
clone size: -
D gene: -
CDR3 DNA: TGTGCCAGCAGCTTAGTCCGGGGGTCCTACGAGCAGTACTTC
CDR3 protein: CASSLVRGSYEQYF

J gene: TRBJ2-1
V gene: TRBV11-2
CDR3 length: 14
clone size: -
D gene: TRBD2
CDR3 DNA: TGTGCCAGCAGGCTAAGCGGGAGTGTTAATGAGCAGTTCTTC
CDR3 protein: CASRLSGSVNEQFF

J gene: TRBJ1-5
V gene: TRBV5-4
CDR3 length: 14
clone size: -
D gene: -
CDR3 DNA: TGTGCCAGCAGCGCAAACAGGGGCAATCAGCCCCAGCATTTT
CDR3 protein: CASSANRGNQPQHF

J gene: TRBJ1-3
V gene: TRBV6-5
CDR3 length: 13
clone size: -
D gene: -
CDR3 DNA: TGTGCCAGTGCCGGGACACCTGGAAACACCATATATTTT
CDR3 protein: CASAGTPGNTIYF

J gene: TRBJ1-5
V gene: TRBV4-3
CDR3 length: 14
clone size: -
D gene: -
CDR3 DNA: TGCGCCAGCAGCCAAATTGGGGGGAGTCAGCCCCAGCATTTT
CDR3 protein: CASSQIGGSQPQHF

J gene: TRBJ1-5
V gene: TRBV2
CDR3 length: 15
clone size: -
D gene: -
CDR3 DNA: TGTGCCAGCAGGGACCTCCGAGGGAGCAATCAGCCCCAGCATTTT
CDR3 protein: CASRDLRGSNQPQHF